The 29 T cell receptor beta chains presented below share a single source sample, sequenced in a study of radiation and T cells in renal cell carcinoma. Assay: immunoSEQ multiplex PCR; the TCRdb copy retains only in-frame clones and omits some. Of 100,000 to 150,000 clones detected, about four fifths appear once; the ten largest clones hold 3%. Described time point: baseline pretreatment blood. The treatment: 15 Gy SBRT to primary tumor, nephrectomy 4 weeks later. Source: blood, taken from a patient whose treatment included radiotherapy and nephrectomy. Source of these receptors: a woman between 55 and 75 years old with renal cell carcinoma.

This chain links TRBV2 with TRBJ2-1; D call uncertain. The ends were cut back, 6 bases at V and 9 bases at J, with 6 bases in the middle. The germline CDR1 and CDR2 sequences are SNHLY and FYNNEI. The CDR3 consists of 10 residues. This CDR3 reads CASRAGEQFF. The CDR3 region has the DNA TGTGCCAGCAGGGCTGGTGAGCAGTTCTTC.

In DNA form, the CDR3 reads TGTGCCAGCAGTCCCCCCCCCTGGGTCCGCAATCAGCCCCAGCATTTT. It is translated as CASSPPPWVRNQPQHF. The V and J genes are TRBV6-6 and TRBJ1-5; no firm D call. The CDR3 consists of 16 residues. Germline CDR1 is MNHNY and CDR2 is SVGAGI (reference sequence). The V gene lost 5 bases and the J gene lost 2 bases, with 16 bases spanning the gap.

The chain carries TRBV27 and TRBJ2-7, with TRBD1 matching 8 bases. V was clipped by 3 bases and J by 2 bases; unmatched bases: 6. In germline, CDR1 is MNHEY, CDR2 SMNVEV (reference sequence). The CDR3 consists of 15 residues. The CDR3 DNA follows: TGTGCCAGCAGTTTCGTCGGGACAGGTACCTACGAGCAGTACTTC. Protein sequence: CASSFVGTGTYEQYF.

The rearrangement uses TRBV7-9 and TRBJ1-1, with no clear D. This CDR3 region has 13 residues. V lost 1 base and J lost 3, with 6 bases in between. CDR1 is SEHNR and CDR2 is FQNEAQ in the germline V gene (reference sequence). The CDR3 DNA reads as TGTGCCAGCAGCTTAGAGGACTACACTGAAGCTTTCTTT. It yields the protein CASSLEDYTEAFF. Complete variable domain (other parts from reference TRBV7-9 and TRBJ1-1): DTGVSQNPRHKITKRGQNVTFRCDPISEHNRLYWYRQTLGQGPEFLTYFQNEAQLEKSRLLSDRFSAERPKGSFSTLEIQRTEQGDSAMYLCASSLEDYTEAFFGQGTRLTVV.

The chain couples TRBV11-2 to TRBJ2-7; 12 nucleotides match TRBD2. V lost 3 bases to trimming and J lost 4 bases; unmatched junction nucleotides: 7. From germline, CDR1 is SGHAT and CDR2 FQNNGV. The CDR3 has 16 residues. This CDR3 is CASSFGTTSGRYEQYF. The CDR3 bases are TGTGCCAGCAGCTTCGGGACTACTAGCGGGAGGTACGAGCAGTACTTC.

This sequence joins TRBV4-3 and TRBJ1-4; 8 bases agree with TRBD1. The germline CDR1 and CDR2 sequences are LGHNA and YSLEER. The CDR3 sequence is 15 residues long. V gave up 0 bases and J gave up 6 bases; unmatched junction bases: 3. The CDR3 sequence is CASSQEDRAHEKLFF. For the CDR3, the DNA is TGCGCCAGCAGCCAAGAGGACAGGGCTCATGAAAAACTGTTTTTT.

V and J are TRBV19 and TRBJ1-1; TRBD1 matches 7 bases. Per germline, CDR1 LNHDA and CDR2 SQIVND (reference sequence). The CDR3 has 15 residues. The V segment lost 5 bases and the J segment 1 base; nucleotides outside the gene matches: 7. As DNA, the CDR3 is TGTGCCAGTAGTCCACGGACAGGCTCGAACACTGAAGCTTTCTTT. Translation: CASSPRTGSNTEAFF.

The chain carries TRBV4-2 and TRBJ2-5; perhaps TRBD2 as D (5 bases). Germline loops: CDR1 LGHNA, CDR2 YNFKEQ. The CDR3 is 18 residues long. Trimming pared 0 bases from V and 2 bases from J, leaving 19 bases between. The CDR3 coding sequence is TGTGCCAGCAGCCAAGATCTTATGGGAAGCGGATTTCAAGAGACCCAGTACTTC. This sequence encodes CASSQDLMGSGFQETQYF.

The V call is TRBV5-6, the J call TRBJ2-3; D possibly corresponds to TRBD1 (5 bases). CDR1 and CDR2 (germline): SGHDT, YYEEEE. The CDR3 has 17 amino acids. With 3 bases removed from V and 0 bases from J, the gap between germline ends came to 17 bases. This CDR3 is CASSSTGRARSTDTQYF. The CDR3 DNA is TGTGCCAGCAGCTCTACGGGCAGGGCTAGGAGCACAGATACGCAGTATTTT.

The chain couples TRBV5-4 to TRBJ2-2; 9 bases are shared with TRBD1. V trimming: 3 bases; J trimming: 6 bases; junction bases outside the gene matches: 6. This CDR3 has 15 amino acids. CDR1 and CDR2 (germline): SGHNT, YYREEE (reference sequence). The CDR3, as DNA: TGTGCCAGCAGCTCAGGGACAGGGTTTGCCGGGGAGCTGTTTTTT. Translation: CASSSGTGFAGELFF.

The chain recombines TRBV5-1 with TRBJ2-1, with D perhaps TRBD1 (5 bases). Germline V gene data show CDR1 as SGHRS and CDR2 as YFSETQ. V was shortened by 4 bases and J by 5 bases, with 13 bases between the two germline ends. The CDR3 covers 14 residues. CDR3 coding DNA: TGCGCCAGCAGCCTACCAGGGCCGGACAATGAGCAGTTCTTC. Protein sequence: CASSLPGPDNEQFF.

This clone was counted a single time. Additional DNA sequences in this sample encode the identical CDR3. J is TRBJ2-7 and V is TRBV9; the match to TRBD1 covers 9 bases. J gave up 4 bases and V 0 bases, and 5 bases lay outside the gene matches. Germline V CDR1 and CDR2: SGDLS, YYNGEE. The CDR3 is 15 amino acids. CDR3 in DNA: TGTGCCAGCAGCGTAGGGGGGACAGGGCTTTACGAGCAGTACTTC. It is translated as CASSVGGTGLYEQYF. Supplemented by reference TRBV9 and TRBJ2-7, the full variable domain reads DSGVTQTPKHLITATGQRVTLRCSPRSGDLSVYWYQQSLDQGLQFLIQYYNGEERAKGNILERFSAQQFPDLHSELNLSSLELGDSALYFCASSVGGTGLYEQYFGPGTRLTVT.

The CDR3 DNA sequence: TGCAGTGCAGAAGACCCCGGCTCAGATACGCAGTATTTT. This codes for CSAEDPGSDTQYF. The J gene is TRBJ2-3, the V gene TRBV29-1, with D uncertain. Germline values: CDR1 SQVTM, CDR2 ANQGSEA. This CDR3 is 13 amino acids long.

This chain uses TRBV2 with TRBJ2-2; 11 positions match TRBD2. Germline trimming cut 3 bases from V and 6 bases from J; bases unmatched to any gene: 3. The CDR3 sequence is 15 residues long. The germline V gene encodes CDR1 SNHLY and CDR2 FYNNEI. CDR3 nucleotides: TGTGCCAGCAGTGAGCTAGCGGGGGGTCCCGGGGAGCTGTTTTTT. This sequence encodes CASSELAGGPGELFF. Full variable domain (remainder filled in from reference TRBV2 and TRBJ2-2): EPEVTQTPSHQVTQMGQEVILRCVPISNHLYFYWYRQILGQKVEFLVSFYNNEISEKSEIFDDQFSVERPDGSNFTLKIRSTKLEDSAMYFCASSELAGGPGELFFGEGSRLTVL.

The table lists this clone with a few counts. The genes are TRBV20-1 and TRBJ1-1; tentatively, D is TRBD1 (6 bases). Trimming pared 3 bases from V and 8 bases from J, leaving 10 bases between. Germline CDR1 reads DFQATT; CDR2 reads SNEGSKA (reference sequence). The CDR3 extends over 11 amino acids. In DNA form, the CDR3 reads TGCAGTGCTAGTAAGGGGGAGGAAGCTTTCTTT. Amino acids: CSASKGEEAFF.

CDR3 protein: CASSQEGPRLYGYTF. The CDR3 nucleotides are TGCGCCAGCAGCCAAGAGGGACCGCGCCTCTATGGCTACACCTTC. The V gene is TRBV4-1, the J gene TRBJ1-2, with TRBD1 as a possible D gene (5 bases). CDR1 is MGHRA, CDR2 YSYEKL, per germline. This CDR3 has 15 amino acids. V dropped 0 bases and J dropped 4 bases, with 12 bases sitting between them.

This clone occurred once. This rearrangement joins TRBV29-1 to TRBJ1-1; maybe TRBD1 (5 bases). CDR3 length: 14 amino acids. CDR1 and CDR2 (germline): SQVTM, ANQGSEA. V was clipped by 0 bases and J by 4 bases, with 12 bases between them. In DNA form, the CDR3 reads TGCAGCGTTGAAGATGCGGGGGGGGGCACTGAAGCTTTCTTT. It specifies CSVEDAGGGTEAFF.

The CDR3 protein is CASSSGQTPEKLFF. In nucleotides, the CDR3 is TGTGCCAGCAGCTCAGGACAGACGCCTGAAAAACTGTTTTTT. J is TRBJ1-4 and V is TRBV7-6; weak D call: TRBD1 (6 bases). The CDR3 runs 14 residues. The germline V gene encodes CDR1 SGHVS and CDR2 FNYEAQ. Trimming cost V 4 bases and J 7 bases, with 13 bases left between them.

The CDR3 bases are TGTGCCAGCAGTGAATATGGCCAGGGCTATGGCTACACCTTC. This encodes CASSEYGQGYGYTF. The chain uses TRBV25-1 and TRBJ1-2; D possibly corresponds to TRBD1 (5 bases). V gave up 0 bases and J gave up 4 bases, with 9 bases separating them. This CDR3 is built from 14 residues. Germline V gene sequence: CDR1 MGHDK, CDR2 SYGVNS.

V is TRBV19 and J is TRBJ2-2, with D possibly matching TRBD1 (6 bases). Trimming stripped 6 bases from V and 6 bases from J, with 17 bases between. The CDR3 has 15 residues. Germline V gene sequence: CDR1 LNHDA, CDR2 SQIVND (reference sequence). The CDR3 here is CASSSPGVGAGELFF. The CDR3 region has the DNA TGTGCCAGTAGCAGCCCAGGGGTTGGGGCCGGGGAGCTGTTTTTT.

This clone has a single count. The genes are TRBV15 and TRBJ1-5; D might be TRBD1 (5 bases). The V gene's germline CDR1 is LNHNV and CDR2 YYDKDF (reference sequence). This CDR3 has 18 amino acids. V was shortened by 5 bases and J by 2 bases, with 22 bases between the two germline ends. The CDR3 DNA follows: TGTGCCACCAGCCCAGATGGGTGGGGCGCGATAGGCAATCAGCCCCAGCATTTT. Its protein is CATSPDGWGAIGNQPQHF. The whole variable domain, filled in from reference TRBV15 and TRBJ1-5, reads DAMVIQNPRYQVTQFGKPVTLSCSQTLNHNVMYWYQQKSSQAPKLLFHYYDKDFNNEADTPDNFQSRRPNTSFCFLDIRSPGLGDTAMYLCATSPDGWGAIGNQPQHFGDGTRLSIL.

The chain recombines TRBV19 with TRBJ2-7, with a tentative D call TRBD1 (5 bases). Trimming shortened V by 1 base and J by 3 bases, and 13 bases separated the two germline ends. This CDR3 contains 15 residues. Germline V CDR1 and CDR2: LNHDA, SQIVND (reference sequence). DNA of the CDR3: TGTGCCAGTAGTATAGTAAGGGGTCCCCTCTACGAGCAGTACTTC. Translated: CASSIVRGPLYEQYF. The variable domain in full, with the rest retrieved from reference TRBV19 and TRBJ2-7, is DGGITQSPKYLFRKEGQNVTLSCEQNLNHDAMYWYRQDPGQGLRLIYYSQIVNDFQKGDIAEGYSVSREKKESFPLTVTSAQKNPTAFYLCASSIVRGPLYEQYFGPGTRLTVT.

The chain has TRBV2 and TRBJ2-7; D is unresolved. Germline lookup yields CDR1 SNHLY and CDR2 FYNNEI. Trimming removed 6 bases at V and 5 bases at J, with 11 bases between. CDR3 length: 12 residues. CDR3 coding DNA: TGTGCCAGCAGCCCAAGCCAGAACGAGCAGTACTTC. It is translated as CASSPSQNEQYF.

The gene calls are TRBV7-2 and TRBJ1-2; D might be TRBD1 (5 bases). The CDR3 is made up of 12 amino acids. Germline-derived CDR1 and CDR2 are SGHTA and FQGNSA. The V gene lost 1 base and the J gene lost 8 bases, with 8 bases spanning the gap. The CDR3 DNA is TGTGCCAGCAGCTTAGGAAGGACAGGCTACACCTTC. Amino acid sequence: CASSLGRTGYTF.

The chain recombines TRBV6-6 with TRBJ1-1; D might be TRBD1 (5 bases). V gave up 2 bases and J gave up 5 bases, with 15 bases separating them. CDR1 MNHNY and CDR2 SVGAGI come from the germline V gene (reference sequence). This CDR3 is built from 15 residues. The chain's CDR3 is CASSYRQGSGTEAFF. CDR3 sequence (DNA): TGTGCCAGCAGTTACAGGCAGGGTTCGGGAACTGAAGCTTTCTTT.

This clone was observed once. The CDR3 bases are TGTGCCAGCTCACCGGGACAGGGGGCAGCGGATGGCTACACCTTC. Translation gives CASSPGQGAADGYTF. V and J are TRBV18 and TRBJ1-2, with TRBD1 identical over 12 bases. CDR1 KGHSH and CDR2 LQKENI come from the germline V gene. The CDR3 length is 15 residues. Trimming took 3 bases from V and 6 from J; bases not matched to a gene: 5.

This clone was observed a single time. The chain has TRBV7-2 and TRBJ1-3; 9 bases map to TRBD1. V was pared by 10 bases and J by 0 bases, with 7 bases of the junction left unmatched. The CDR3 length is 15 residues. Germline V lookup: CDR1 SGHTA, CDR2 FQGNSA. The CDR3 nucleotides are TGTGCCACTACTGGACAGGGGAGCTCTGGAAACACCATATATTTT. Amino acids: CATTGQGSSGNTIYF. The whole variable domain, remainder taken from reference TRBV7-2 and TRBJ1-3, is GAGVSQSPSNKVTEKGKDVELRCDPISGHTALYWYRQSLGQGLEFLIYFQGNSAPDKSGLPSDRFSAERTGGSVSTLTIQRTQQEDSAVYLCATTGQGSSGNTIYFGEGSWLTVV.

The chain carries TRBV5-1 and TRBJ1-1; 7 bases agree with TRBD1. Trimming took 3 bases from V and 1 from J; bases not matched to a gene: 3. CDR1 SGHRS and CDR2 YFSETQ come from the germline V gene. CDR3 size: 14 residues. The CDR3 nucleotides read TGCGCCAGCAGCTGGGACAGACCGAACACTGAAGCTTTCTTT. Translated: CASSWDRPNTEAFF. The full variable domain, its missing parts supplied by reference TRBV5-1 and TRBJ1-1, is KAGVTQTPRYLIKTRGQQVTLSCSPISGHRSVSWYQQTPGQGLQFLFEYFSETQRNKGNFPGRFSGRQFSNSRSEMNVSTLELGDSALYLCASSWDRPNTEAFFGQGTRLTVV.

The V gene is TRBV2, the J gene TRBJ2-7; TRBD2 aligns across 7 bases. The germline CDR1 and CDR2 sequences are SNHLY and FYNNEI. The CDR3 runs to 12 residues. The J segment lost 7 bases and the V segment lost 4 bases, leaving 4 bases of the junction unmatched. The CDR3: CASSGGGNEQYF. CDR3 in DNA: TGTGCCAGCAGTGGGGGAGGGAATGAGCAGTACTTC.